The present T cell receptor beta chain was sequenced within a study of vaccination and CD4 T cells after COVID-19. Sequenced with the Oncomine TCR Beta short-read assay was DNA taken from cultured CD4+ T cells. TCRdb fed the PCR reads into MiXCR, producing one record per CDR3 protein. The sample holds some 25,000 distinct CDR3 sequences, about 66% seen once. The treatment was: roughly ten-day PBMC culture with coronavirus spike peptide pools or control peptides (ViraFEST assay). Healthy vaccine recipients tested negative for nucleocapsid antibodies before and after vaccination, so had no prior SARS-CoV-2 infection. The CDR3 totals 13 residues. Trimming shortened V by 11 bases and J by 6 bases, and 16 bases separated the two germline ends. The germline CDR1 and CDR2 sequences are MNHEY and SVGEGT. Concerning this clonotype itself: Its antigen remains unidentified.

The gene calls are TRBV6-2 or TRBV6-3 and TRBJ2-2; a possible D gene is TRBD1 (6 bases). The sequenced sample was CD4+ T cells from blood, cultured in vitro, obtained after SARS-CoV-2 vaccination. This sequence was found in a human donor who received a COVID-19 vaccine. CDR3 residues: CAGKQGWAGELFF. In DNA, the CDR3 is TGTGCCGGTAAACAGGGATGGGCCGGGGAGCTGTTTTTT.